This entry concerns a single T cell receptor (beta chain). There are 13 residues in the CDR3. The germline V gene encodes CDR1 SGDLS and CDR2 YYNGEE. With V trimmed by 5 bases and J by 4 bases, 5 bases remained unmatched. The data were obtained in a study of blood T cells in healthy people across ages. A sample-barcoded 5' primer and a J-beta primer mix were used in a second PCR of roughly 6 to 11 cycles. A single record per CDR3 protein comes from TCRdb applying MiXCR to the 5' RACE reads. Here the sample spans 1.5 million to 2 million distinct CDR3 sequences, roughly 52% being singletons. The clonotype comes from a woman aged 40 to 50 in good health. Sequenced input: blood. V gene TRBV9 combines with J gene TRBJ2-5; 7 bases line up with TRBD2. In DNA, the CDR3 is TGTGCCAGCAGTGGGGACTACCCAGAGACCCAGTACTTC. Its protein product is CASSGDYPETQYF.